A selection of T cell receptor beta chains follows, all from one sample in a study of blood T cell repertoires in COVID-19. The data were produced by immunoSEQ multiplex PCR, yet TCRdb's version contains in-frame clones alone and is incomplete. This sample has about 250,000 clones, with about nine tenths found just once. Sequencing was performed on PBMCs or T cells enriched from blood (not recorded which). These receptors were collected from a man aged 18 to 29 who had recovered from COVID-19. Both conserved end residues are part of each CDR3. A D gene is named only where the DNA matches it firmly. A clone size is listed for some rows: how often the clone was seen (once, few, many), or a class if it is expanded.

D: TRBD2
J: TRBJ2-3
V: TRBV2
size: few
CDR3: CASPMAKLLAGVADTQYF
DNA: TGTGCCAGCCCTATGGCTAAACTACTAGCGGGAGTGGCAGATACGCAGTATTTT

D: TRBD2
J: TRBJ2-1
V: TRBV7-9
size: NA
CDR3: CASIRGVGDYNEQFF
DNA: TGTGCCAGCATCCGGGGGGTAGGAGACTACAATGAGCAGTTCTTC

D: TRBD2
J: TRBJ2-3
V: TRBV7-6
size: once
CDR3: CASSLGFGLAGGRETQYF
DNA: TGTGCCAGCAGCCTAGGATTCGGGCTAGCGGGGGGACGGGAGACGCAGTATTTT

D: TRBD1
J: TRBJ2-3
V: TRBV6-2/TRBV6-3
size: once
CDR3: CASSYMQGGTDTQYF
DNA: TGTGCCAGCAGTTACATGCAGGGGGGCACAGATACGCAGTATTTT

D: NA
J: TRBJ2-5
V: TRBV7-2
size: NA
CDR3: CASSLVISETQYF
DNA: TGTGCCAGCAGCTTAGTTATTTCAGAGACCCAGTACTTC

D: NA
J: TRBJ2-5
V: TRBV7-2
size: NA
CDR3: CASSLVGNTQETQYF
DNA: TGTGCCAGCAGCTTAGTCGGGAACACCCAAGAGACCCAGTACTTC

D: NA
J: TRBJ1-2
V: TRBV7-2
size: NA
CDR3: CASSLARGGVSGYTF
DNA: TGTGCCAGCAGCTTAGCGCGAGGGGGGGTTAGTGGCTACACCTTC

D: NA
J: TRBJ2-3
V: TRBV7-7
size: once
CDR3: CASSLTGSADTQYF
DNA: TGTGCTAGCAGTTTGACGGGGTCGGCAGATACGCAGTATTTT

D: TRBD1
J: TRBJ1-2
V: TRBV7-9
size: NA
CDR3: CASSPPGRDRDGYTF
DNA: TGTGCCAGCAGCCCACCTGGGAGGGACAGGGATGGCTACACCTTC

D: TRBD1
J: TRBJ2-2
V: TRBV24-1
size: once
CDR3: CATSDRTGPNTGELFF
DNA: TGTGCCACCTCCGACCGGACAGGCCCGAACACCGGGGAGCTGTTTTTT

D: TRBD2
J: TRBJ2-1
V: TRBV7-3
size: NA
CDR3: CASSYGTSGRYNEQFF
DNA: TGTGCCAGCAGCTACGGGACTAGCGGGAGATACAATGAGCAGTTCTTC

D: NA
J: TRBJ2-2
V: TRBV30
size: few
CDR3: CAWSSARRNTGELFF
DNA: TGTGCCTGGAGTTCGGCCAGGCGGAACACCGGGGAGCTGTTTTTT

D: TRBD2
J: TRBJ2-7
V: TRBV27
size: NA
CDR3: CASSLGVSGRNEQYF
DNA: TGTGCCAGCAGTTTAGGGGTTAGCGGGAGAAACGAGCAGTACTTC

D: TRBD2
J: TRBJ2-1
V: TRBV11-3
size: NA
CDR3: CASSAGTRGVHEQFF
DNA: TGTGCCAGCAGCGCCGGGACTAGGGGGGTTCATGAGCAGTTCTTC

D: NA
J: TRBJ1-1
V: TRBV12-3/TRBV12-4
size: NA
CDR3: CASSFLRNTEAFF
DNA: TGTGCCAGCAGTTTTTTGAGGAACACTGAAGCTTTCTTT

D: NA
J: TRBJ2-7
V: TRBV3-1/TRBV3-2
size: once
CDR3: CASSQDAVTLRGQYF
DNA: TGTGCCAGCAGCCAAGATGCGGTGACCCTACGAGGGCAGTACTTC

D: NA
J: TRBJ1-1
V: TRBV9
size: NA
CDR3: CASSVVSGRVEAFF
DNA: TGTGCCAGCAGCGTAGTGAGTGGGCGAGTGGAAGCTTTCTTT

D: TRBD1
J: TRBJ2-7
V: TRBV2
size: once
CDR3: CASRISLDRGRYEQYF
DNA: TGTGCCAGCAGGATTTCCCTGGACAGGGGTCGGTACGAGCAGTACTTC

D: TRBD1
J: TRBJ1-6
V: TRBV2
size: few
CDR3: CASDRGTSPLHF
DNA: TGTGCCAGCGACAGGGGTACCTCACCCCTCCACTTT

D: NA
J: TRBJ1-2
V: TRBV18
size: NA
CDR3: CASSKGDTKKVVGYTF
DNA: TGTGCCAGCTCCAAAGGGGACACCAAAAAGGTTGTCGGCTACACCTTC

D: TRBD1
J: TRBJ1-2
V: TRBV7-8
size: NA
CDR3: CASSLQPGGDYGYTF
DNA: TGTGCCAGCAGCCTACAACCAGGGGGCGACTATGGCTACACCTTC

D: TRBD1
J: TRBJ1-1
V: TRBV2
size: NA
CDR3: CASSKDRGRGTEAFF
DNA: TGTGCCAGCAGTAAGGACAGGGGGCGCGGCACTGAAGCTTTCTTT

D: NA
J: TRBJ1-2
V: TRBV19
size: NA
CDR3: CASSTVAGIVYGYTF
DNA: TGTGCCAGTAGTACGGTGGCGGGCATCGTTTATGGCTACACCTTC

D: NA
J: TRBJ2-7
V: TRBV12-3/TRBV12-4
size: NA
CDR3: CASSLAQGDEQYF
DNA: TGTGCCAGCAGTTTAGCGCAGGGTGACGAGCAGTACTTC

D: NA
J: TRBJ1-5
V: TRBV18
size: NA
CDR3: CASSPAGSNQPQHF
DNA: TGTGCCAGCTCACCGGCAGGGAGCAATCAGCCCCAGCATTTT

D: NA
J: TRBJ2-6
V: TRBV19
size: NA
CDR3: CASQTRGHLSGANVLTF
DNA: TGTGCCAGTCAGACCCGGGGACACTTGTCTGGGGCCAACGTCCTGACTTTC

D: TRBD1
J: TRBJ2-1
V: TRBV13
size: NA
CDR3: CASSLWTGEYNEQFF
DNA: TGTGCCAGCAGCCTGTGGACAGGGGAGTACAATGAGCAGTTCTTC

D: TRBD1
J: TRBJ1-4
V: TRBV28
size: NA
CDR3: CASSSPFRGATTNEKLFF
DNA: TGTGCCAGCAGTTCCCCATTCAGGGGGGCTACGACTAATGAAAAACTGTTTTTT

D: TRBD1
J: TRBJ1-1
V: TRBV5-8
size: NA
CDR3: CASSPGQGRAFF
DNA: TGTGCCAGCAGCCCGGGACAGGGCAGAGCTTTCTTT

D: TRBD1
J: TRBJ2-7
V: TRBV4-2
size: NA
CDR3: CASSFRTGTAYEQYF
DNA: TGTGCCAGCAGCTTTCGGACAGGGACGGCCTACGAGCAGTACTTC

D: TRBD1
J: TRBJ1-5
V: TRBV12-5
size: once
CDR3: CASGVIGAGGGQPQHF
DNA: TGTGCTAGTGGTGTAATTGGGGCAGGGGGAGGTCAGCCCCAGCATTTT

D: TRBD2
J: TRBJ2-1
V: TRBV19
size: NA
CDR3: CASSKLGGGASEQFF
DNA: TGTGCCAGTAGTAAATTGGGCGGGGGGGCAAGTGAGCAGTTCTTC

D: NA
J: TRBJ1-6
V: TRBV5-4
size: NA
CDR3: CASSGPQGENSPLHF
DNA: TGTGCCAGCAGCGGACCACAGGGAGAAAATTCACCCCTCCACTTT

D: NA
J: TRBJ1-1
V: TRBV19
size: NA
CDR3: CASSMSMNTEAFF
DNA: TGTGCCAGTAGTATGAGCATGAACACTGAAGCTTTCTTT

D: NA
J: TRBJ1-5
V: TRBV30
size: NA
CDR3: CAWSVSPAVGSNQPQHF
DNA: TGTGCCTGGAGTGTGAGTCCGGCAGTCGGGAGCAATCAGCCCCAGCATTTT

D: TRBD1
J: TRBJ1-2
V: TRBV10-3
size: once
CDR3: CAINQQGAYGYTF
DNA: TGTGCCATCAACCAACAGGGGGCTTATGGCTACACCTTC

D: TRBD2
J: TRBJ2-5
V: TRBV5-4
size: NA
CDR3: CASSLAGGTETQYF
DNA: TGTGCCAGCAGCTTAGCGGGAGGAACGGAGACCCAGTACTTC

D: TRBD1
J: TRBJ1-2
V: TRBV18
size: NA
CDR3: CASSPDRNYGYTF
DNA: TGTGCCAGCTCACCGGACAGGAACTATGGCTACACCTTC

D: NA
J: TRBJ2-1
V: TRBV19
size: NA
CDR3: CASARSSYNEQFF
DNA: TGTGCCAGCGCTAGGAGCTCCTACAATGAGCAGTTCTTC

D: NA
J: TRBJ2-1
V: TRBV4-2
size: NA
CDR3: CASSQDPWTGQFF
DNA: TGTGCCAGCAGCCAAGACCCATGGACTGGGCAGTTCTTC